What follows is one T cell receptor (beta chain) and its context. Unmatched junction bases numbered 15, after V lost 5 bases and J lost 9 bases. The CDR3 extends over 17 amino acids. Per germline, CDR1 SGHTA and CDR2 FQGNSA. Indicated time point: pretreatment peripheral blood. Anywhere from 1 to 8 samples came from each patient, spanning pretreatment and on-treatment. The data were taken from a study of PD-L1 blockade in urothelial cancer. Sequencing was performed with immunoSEQ multiplex PCR; in TCRdb, only in-frame clones are kept and a portion is missing. The table lists almost 90,000 clones, roughly 84% of them singletons.

The source was PBMCs, collected around atezolizumab (anti-PD-L1) treatment. The source is a man aged 60 to 75 with urothelial cancer. The V call is TRBV7-2, the J call TRBJ2-3; 12 nucleotides agree with TRBD2. The CDR3 bases are TGTGCCAGCAGCCTACGCAGGCTAGCGGGGGGGCCGAGGACGCAGTATTTT. Amino acid sequence: CASSLRRLAGGPRTQYF.